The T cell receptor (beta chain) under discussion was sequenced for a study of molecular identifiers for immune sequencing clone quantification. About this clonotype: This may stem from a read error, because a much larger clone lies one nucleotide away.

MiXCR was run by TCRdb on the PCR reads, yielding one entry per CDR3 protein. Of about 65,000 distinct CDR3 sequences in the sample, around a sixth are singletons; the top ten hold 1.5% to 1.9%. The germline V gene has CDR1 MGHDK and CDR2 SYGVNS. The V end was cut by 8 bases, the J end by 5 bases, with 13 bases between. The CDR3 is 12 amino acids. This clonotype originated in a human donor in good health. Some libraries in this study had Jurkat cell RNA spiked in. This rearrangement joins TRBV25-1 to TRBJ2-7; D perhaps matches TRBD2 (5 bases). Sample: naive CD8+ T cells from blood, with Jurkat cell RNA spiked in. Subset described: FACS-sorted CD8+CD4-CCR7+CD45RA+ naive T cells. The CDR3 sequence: CASRADTHEQYF. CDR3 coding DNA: TGTGCCAGCCGAGCGGATACCCACGAGCAGTACTTC.